These 3 T cell receptor beta chains were all obtained from the same sample, sequenced in a study of cytomegalovirus exposure and HLA in healthy donors. In the PCR, 60 Vbeta and 13 Jbeta primers were used. Produced via immunoSEQ multiplex PCR; TCRdb's table is partial and in-frame only. The sample has around 150,000 clones; about 9.2% are singletons. Sequencing was carried out using PBMCs. The receptor source for this set is a woman aged 40 to 49 in good health and CMV-seropositive.

This clone was recorded a few times. The gene calls are TRBV2 and TRBJ2-5; 11 nucleotides line up with TRBD1. Germline CDR1 SNHLY, CDR2 FYNNEI. This CDR3 contains 15 residues. The V and J ends lost 4 bases and 0 bases, in that order; junction bases with no gene match: 1. The CDR3 nucleotides are TGTGCCAGCAGTGGGGACAGGGGGTACCAAGAGACCCAGTACTTC. Translating gives CASSGDRGYQETQYF. Combining the CDR3 with reference TRBV2 and TRBJ2-5 gives the whole variable domain EPEVTQTPSHQVTQMGQEVILRCVPISNHLYFYWYRQILGQKVEFLVSFYNNEISEKSEIFDDQFSVERPDGSNFTLKIRSTKLEDSAMYFCASSGDRGYQETQYFGPGTRLLVL.

The CDR3 bases are TGTGCCAGCAGCTTAATGGGGGTCGGGGGTGAAGCTTTCTTT. Protein: CASSLMGVGGEAFF. This sequence joins TRBV7-8 and TRBJ1-1, with TRBD1 as a possible D gene (5 bases). The CDR3 spans 14 residues. V was cut by 2 bases and J by 7 bases, with 14 bases left in between. CDR1 is SGHVS, CDR2 FQNEAQ, per germline.

The rearrangement links TRBV25-1 to TRBJ2-3; D perhaps matches TRBD1 (5 bases). The CDR3 runs to 14 residues. Per germline, CDR1 MGHDK and CDR2 SYGVNS. Deletions cut 4 bases from V and 1 base from J, with 9 bases between. Here the CDR3 DNA reads TGTGCCAGCAGTGGAAACAGGCGCACAGATACGCAGTATTTT. Residues: CASSGNRRTDTQYF.